Below, 13 T cell receptor beta chains from the same sample are listed, as sequenced in a study of human T cells and chemical hapten exposure. Time point reported: patch test 3, about 24 weeks after DPC sensitization. The sample's treatment: therapeutic diphenylcyclopropenone sensitization with weekly scalp DPC. Unseparated into fractions, whole blood served as the source from which total RNA was extracted. Via MiXCR, TCRdb re-called the RACE reads, giving one row per CDR3 protein. Of around 40,000 distinct CDR3 sequences in the sample, approximately 11% were seen once. Specimen: whole blood, collected in connection with sensitization to the hapten diphenylcyclopropenone (DPC). Receptors were obtained from a woman aged 40 to 55 with alopecia areata. Some clones in this sample may be carry-over from other donors' samples.

This clonotype has only a few counts. V usage is TRBV7-3 and J usage is TRBJ2-3; D may be TRBD2 (6 bases). Germline assignment: CDR1 SGHTA and CDR2 FQGTGA. Trimming stripped 5 bases from V and 0 bases from J, with 12 bases between. The CDR3 extends over 15 amino acids. In DNA, the CDR3 is TGTGCCAGCAGCACCTTAGCGGAAAGCACAGATACGCAGTATTTT. Amino acids: CASSTLAESTDTQYF.

The table lists this clonotype with many counts. The genes are TRBV20-1 and TRBJ2-6; 11 bases fit TRBD2. Unmatched junction bases numbered 4, after V lost 3 bases and J lost 0 bases. Germline V gene sequence: CDR1 DFQATT, CDR2 SNEGSKA (reference sequence). The CDR3 has 17 amino acids. The CDR3 here is CSARPSGGTSGANVLTF. Written as DNA, the CDR3 is TGCAGTGCTAGGCCTAGCGGGGGGACCTCTGGGGCCAACGTCCTGACTTTC.

This clonotype was recorded a few times. The chain combines TRBV24-1 with TRBJ1-5; D remains unclear. This CDR3 has 16 residues. The V gene lost 3 bases and the J gene lost 2 bases, with 13 bases spanning the gap. Germline-derived CDR1 and CDR2 are KGHDR and SFDVKD. The CDR3 region has the DNA TGTGCCACCAGTGATGACCGGGCGGGAGGCAATCAGCCCCAGCATTTT. Its protein is CATSDDRAGGNQPQHF.

This clonotype has at least ten counts. V usage is TRBV5-1 and J usage is TRBJ2-1, with D maybe TRBD2 (6 bases). The V gene lost 4 bases and the J gene lost 4 bases, with 12 bases spanning the gap. Germline CDR1 is SGHRS and CDR2 is YFSETQ. The CDR3 totals 14 residues. CDR3 sequence: CASSRRGGYNEQFF. CDR3 nucleotides: TGCGCCAGCAGCCGCCGGGGAGGATACAATGAGCAGTTCTTC.

This clonotype occurred a few times. The chain joins TRBV27 to TRBJ2-7, with 14 bases that match TRBD2. This CDR3 spans 15 amino acids. The germline gives CDR1 MNHEY, CDR2 SMNVEV (reference sequence). Trimming took 8 bases from V and 6 from J; bases not matched to a gene: 9. In nucleotides, the CDR3 is TGTGCCAGCCGCCCGGGACTAGCGGGAGTCGGCGAGCAGTACTTC. It yields the protein CASRPGLAGVGEQYF.

The CDR3 loop reads CASSLMRVGTEAFF. CDR3 DNA: TGTGCCAGCAGCTTAATGAGGGTCGGCACTGAAGCTTTCTTT. The V gene is TRBV11-2, the J gene TRBJ1-1, with D uncertain. Looked up from germline, CDR1 is SGHAT and CDR2 is FQNNGV. The germline V and J ends were trimmed by 2 bases and 4 bases, with 11 bases remaining between them. CDR3 size: 14 residues.

This clonotype was picked up many times. The J gene is TRBJ1-5, the V gene TRBV20-1; TRBD1 matches at 9 bases. The germline CDR1 and CDR2 sequences are DFQATT and SNEGSKA (reference sequence). This CDR3 spans 18 amino acids. With V trimmed by 0 bases and J by 6 bases, 15 bases remained unmatched. The CDR3, as DNA: TGCAGTGCTAGAGATGAACGGGACAGGGTCGGTAGTACTCAGCCCCAGCATTTT. Protein: CSARDERDRVGSTQPQHF.

Many counts were recorded for this clonotype. The chain uses TRBV28 and TRBJ2-7; D not certain. Per the germline V gene, CDR1 is MDHEN and CDR2 is SYDVKM. The germline V and J ends were trimmed by 5 bases and 4 bases, with 6 bases remaining between them. This CDR3 comprises 11 residues. The CDR3 region is CASSGNYEQYF. Written as DNA, the CDR3 is TGTGCCAGCAGTGGTAATTACGAGCAGTACTTC.

There are a few counts of this clonotype. This chain uses TRBV3-1 with TRBJ2-1, with a weak D call TRBD1 (6 bases). This CDR3 contains 14 residues. Germline V gene data show CDR1 as LGHDT and CDR2 as YNNKEL (reference sequence). Trimming removed 4 bases from V and 7 bases from J, with 14 bases in between. The CDR3 here is CASSPLGGQNEQFF. The CDR3 DNA reads TGTGCCAGCAGCCCTTTGGGCGGACAGAATGAGCAGTTCTTC.

In its sample, this clonotype was seen a few times. The gene calls are TRBV2 and TRBJ1-1; TRBD1 is a possible D gene (5 bases). Trimming removed 3 bases at V and 0 bases at J, with 8 bases between. The CDR3 is 14 amino acids. CDR1 is SNHLY and CDR2 is FYNNEI in the germline V gene. This chain's CDR3 is CASSDWGMNTEAFF. As DNA, the CDR3 is TGTGCCAGCAGTGACTGGGGGATGAACACTGAAGCTTTCTTT.

The table lists this clonotype with a few counts. V is TRBV29-1 and J is TRBJ2-5, with D maybe TRBD2 (6 bases). V was trimmed by 4 bases and J by 0 bases, leaving 6 bases between them. Germline CDR1 and CDR2: SQVTM and ANQGSEA. The CDR3 has 12 amino acids. CDR3 residues: CSVGGDQETQYF. The CDR3 nucleotides read TGCAGCGTTGGGGGGGACCAAGAGACCCAGTACTTC.

This clonotype has at least ten counts. The chain employs TRBV30 and TRBJ1-1, with a weak D call TRBD1 (5 bases). Trimming cost V 4 bases and J 4 bases, with 10 bases left between them. CDR1 is GTSNPN, CDR2 SVGIG, per germline (reference sequence). CDR3 size: 12 residues. The chain's CDR3 is CAWKYGGTEAFF. Here the CDR3 DNA reads TGTGCCTGGAAGTATGGGGGCACTGAAGCTTTCTTT.

Many counts were recorded for this clonotype. The chain links TRBV4-1 to TRBJ1-5; no firm D call. Germline values: CDR1 MGHRA, CDR2 YSYEKL. CDR3 length: 16 amino acids. Trimming left V 4 bases short and J 0 bases short, with 13 bases between. The CDR3 region is CASSPDAGPSNQPQHF. The DNA for the CDR3 is TGCGCCAGCAGCCCGGACGCAGGCCCTAGCAATCAGCCCCAGCATTTT.